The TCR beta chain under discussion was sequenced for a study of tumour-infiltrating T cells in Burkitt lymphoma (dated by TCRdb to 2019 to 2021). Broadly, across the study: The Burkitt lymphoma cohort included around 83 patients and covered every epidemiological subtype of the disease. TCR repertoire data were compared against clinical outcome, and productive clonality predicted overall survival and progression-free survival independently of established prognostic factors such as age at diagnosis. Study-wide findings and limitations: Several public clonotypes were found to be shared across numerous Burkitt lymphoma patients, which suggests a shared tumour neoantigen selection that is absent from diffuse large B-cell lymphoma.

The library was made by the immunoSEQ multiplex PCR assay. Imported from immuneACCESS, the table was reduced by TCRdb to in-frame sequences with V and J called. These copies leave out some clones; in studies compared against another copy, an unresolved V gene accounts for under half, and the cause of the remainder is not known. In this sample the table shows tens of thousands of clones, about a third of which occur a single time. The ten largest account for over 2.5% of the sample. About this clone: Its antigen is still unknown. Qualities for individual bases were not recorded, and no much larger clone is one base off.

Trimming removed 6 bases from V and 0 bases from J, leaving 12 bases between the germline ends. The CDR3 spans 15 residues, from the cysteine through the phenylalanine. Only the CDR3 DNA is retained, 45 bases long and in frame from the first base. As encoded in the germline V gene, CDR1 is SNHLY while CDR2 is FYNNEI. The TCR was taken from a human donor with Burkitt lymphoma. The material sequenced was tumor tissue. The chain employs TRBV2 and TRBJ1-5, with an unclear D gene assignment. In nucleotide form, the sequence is TGTGCCAGCAGAGAACAAACTATTAGCAATCAGCCCCAGCATTTT. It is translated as CASREQTISNQPQHF.